The clone carrying this T cell receptor beta chain has just one count. The sample comes from a study of blood T cell repertoires in COVID-19. Authors' analysis steps: Counts of nucleated cells, estimated from reference gene primer amplification, were obtained. This table comes from immunoSEQ multiplex PCR, and its TCRdb copy is limited to in-frame clones, with some not included. The D gene and trimming were derived from the DNA, and the V and J assignments and clone size from that table. The data show about 440,000 clones, around 91% seen once. V dropped 5 bases and J dropped 4 bases, with 14 bases sitting between them. The CDR3 has 14 residues. The V gene's germline CDR1 is MNHEY and CDR2 SMNVEV (reference sequence). Donors were grouped by their self-reported clinical history.

The chain couples TRBV27 to TRBJ2-5, with D possibly matching TRBD1 (6 bases). The TCR sequence derives from a man in his late teens or twenties who had recovered from COVID-19. The sample taken for sequencing was PBMCs or T cells enriched from blood (not recorded which). The CDR3 sequence: CASSNREFGETQYF. CDR3 nucleotides: TGTGCCAGCAGTAACAGGGAATTTGGAGAGACCCAGTACTTC.